This T cell receptor beta chain is drawn from a study of Ad26.COV2.S vaccination and SARS-CoV-2 variants. Assay: immunoSEQ multiplex PCR; the TCRdb copy retains only in-frame clones and omits some. The top ten clones hold approximately 3.7% of a sample with 300,000 to 500,000 clones, approximately 90% of them seen once. Documented treatment: roughly 20 received Ad26.COV2.S at low or high dose, single or two shots; roughly five received placebo; per-sample allocation not given. On day 63 after the first injection, vaccine and placebo recipients gave samples. From germline, CDR1 is SNHLY and CDR2 FYNNEI. Trimming pared 6 bases from V and 10 bases from J, leaving 13 bases between. The CDR3 has 13 amino acids.

The sequence was obtained from a person between 18 and 59 years old who received the Ad26.COV2.S COVID-19 vaccine or a placebo. This chain joins TRBV2 and TRBJ1-6; D might be TRBD1 (5 bases). Specimen: peripheral blood, collected in a trial of Ad26.COV2.S vaccine versus placebo. The CDR3 coding sequence is TGTGCCAGCAGGGCCCTATGGGACTCACCCCTCCACTTT. Translation gives CASRALWDSPLHF. Full variable domain (outside the CDR3, taken from reference TRBV2 and TRBJ1-6): EPEVTQTPSHQVTQMGQEVILRCVPISNHLYFYWYRQILGQKVEFLVSFYNNEISEKSEIFDDQFSVERPDGSNFTLKIRSTKLEDSAMYFCASRALWDSPLHFGNGTRLTVT.